This TCR beta chain derives from a study of blood T cell repertoires in COVID-19. Overall study: PBMCs, B-cell-depleted T cells, or T cells provided the cDNA or gDNA that made up the material.

V shed 4 bases and J shed 2 bases, with 9 bases lying between them. The CDR3 consists of 14 residues. Germline V gene sequence: CDR1 SNHLY, CDR2 FYNNEI. The cohort comprised adults aged about 18 to 100 years residing in 20 to 30 US areas. Self-reported history from a screening survey and questionnaire set each donor's cohort. Someone with COVID-19 had been met by exposed participants within 2 weeks before study entry. Repertoires were generated with immunoSEQ multiplex PCR, while TCRdb's copy carries only in-frame clones and drops some. The sample has around 250,000 clones, roughly 80% seen once. The sample was PBMCs or T cells enriched from blood (not recorded which). The receptor comes from a middle-aged man who had been exposed to COVID-19. The V call is TRBV2, the J call TRBJ1-3; TRBD1 might be the D (6 bases). CDR3 coding DNA: TGTGCCAGCAGTGTAACAGGGCCTGGAAACACCATATATTTT. Residues: CASSVTGPGNTIYF.